A selection of T cell receptor beta chains follows, all from one sample in a study of shared clonotypes between healthy human individuals. TCRdb's table, derived via immunoSEQ multiplex PCR, lists solely in-frame clones and lacks some. This table has roughly 500,000 clones, 90% to 96% appearing once. Sequenced material: naive CD4+ T cells sorted from blood. These receptors were obtained from a woman younger than 45 in good health. CDR3s include the opening cysteine and the closing phenylalanine or tryptophan. A D gene is named only where the DNA matches it firmly. For some rows the clone size is stated as once, few or many, or as a class when expanded; others skip it.

d_gene: NA; abundance: NA; j_gene: TRBJ2-7; v_gene: TRBV6-5; CDR3aa: CASSYTDSGYEQYF; CDR3nt: TGTGCCAGCAGTTACACCGACAGTGGATACGAGCAGTACTTC
d_gene: TRBD1; abundance: NA; j_gene: TRBJ2-2; v_gene: TRBV5-1; CDR3aa: CASSSGQATGELFF; CDR3nt: TGCGCCAGCAGCTCGGGACAGGCCACCGGGGAGCTGTTTTTT
d_gene: NA; abundance: NA; j_gene: TRBJ2-7; v_gene: TRBV19; CDR3aa: CASSPRISYEQYF; CDR3nt: TGTGCCAGTAGTCCCCGGATATCCTACGAGCAGTACTTC
d_gene: TRBD1; abundance: NA; j_gene: TRBJ1-2; v_gene: TRBV9; CDR3aa: CASSEYGTGGYGYTF; CDR3nt: TGTGCCAGCAGCGAATACGGGACAGGGGGCTATGGCTACACCTTC
d_gene: NA; abundance: NA; j_gene: TRBJ1-1; v_gene: TRBV5-6; CDR3aa: CASNRGGAQTEAFF; CDR3nt: TGTGCCAGCAACCGAGGAGGGGCTCAAACTGAAGCTTTCTTT
d_gene: NA; abundance: NA; j_gene: TRBJ2-5; v_gene: TRBV7-7; CDR3aa: CASGRRGETQYF; CDR3nt: TGTGCCAGCGGGAGAAGGGGAGAGACCCAGTACTTC
d_gene: NA; abundance: NA; j_gene: TRBJ2-5; v_gene: TRBV27; CDR3aa: CASSLRRAEKETQYF; CDR3nt: TGTGCCAGCAGTTTGAGACGGGCCGAGAAAGAGACCCAGTACTTC
d_gene: TRBD1; abundance: few; j_gene: TRBJ1-3; v_gene: TRBV7-9; CDR3aa: CASIADRGLPGNTIYF; CDR3nt: TGTGCCAGCATAGCGGACAGGGGGCTTCCGGGAAACACCATATATTTT
d_gene: NA; abundance: NA; j_gene: TRBJ2-5; v_gene: TRBV7-7; CDR3aa: CASSPDFQETQYF; CDR3nt: TGTGCCAGCAGCCCGGACTTCCAAGAGACCCAGTACTTC
d_gene: TRBD1; abundance: NA; j_gene: TRBJ1-1; v_gene: TRBV5-8; CDR3aa: CASSPDRGTNTEAFF; CDR3nt: TGTGCCAGCAGTCCGGACAGGGGAACGAACACTGAAGCTTTCTTT